A selection of T cell receptor beta chains follows, all from one sample in a study of neurological immune-mediated disorders. TCRdb passed the 5' RACE reads through MiXCR, listing each CDR3 protein once. Among some 30,000 distinct CDR3 sequences, about an eighth were seen once, and the ten largest hold around 2.5%. Sequences were obtained from PBMCs. Receptors originate from a woman aged 35 to 49 in good health. CDR3s include the opening cysteine and the closing phenylalanine or tryptophan. A D gene is named only where the DNA matches it firmly. Clone size, where shown, is once, few, many, or a class for clones that have expanded.

D: NA; size: many; V: TRBV5-1; J: TRBJ2-5; DNA: TGCGCCAGCAGCTTGCGGTTGATGGGGTGGCAGACCCAGTACTTC; CDR3: CASSLRLMGWQTQYF
D: NA; size: few; V: TRBV7-2; J: TRBJ1-2; DNA: TGTGCCAGCAGCTTAGGGGGGCGGGGGACGGGCTATGGCTACACCTTC; CDR3: CASSLGGRGTGYGYTF
D: TRBD1; size: NA; V: TRBV6-1; J: TRBJ1-1; DNA: TGTGCCAGCAGTGAGACAGGGGCAGGCACTGAAGCTTTCTTT; CDR3: CASSETGAGTEAFF
D: NA; size: once; V: TRBV5-1; J: TRBJ2-1; DNA: TGCGCCAGCTGCCTCTCTACCTTAAAATATGACCAGTTCTTC; CDR3: CASCLSTLKYDQFF
D: NA; size: many; V: TRBV7-2; J: TRBJ1-1; DNA: TGTGCCAGCAGCTTAGAGATCACACTCTCTGAAGCTTTCTTT; CDR3: CASSLEITLSEAFF
D: NA; size: NA; V: TRBV6-5; J: TRBJ2-3; DNA: TGTGCCAGCAACAAACAGAGTCAGGCTAGCACAGATACGCAGTATTTT; CDR3: CASNKQSQASTDTQYF
D: NA; size: many; V: TRBV4-3; J: TRBJ2-7; DNA: TGCGCCAGCAGCCAAGGTCTGCGCGCCTACGAGCAGTACTTC; CDR3: CASSQGLRAYEQYF
D: NA; size: many; V: TRBV7-2; J: TRBJ2-3; DNA: TGTGCCAGCAGCTTAGTATCCAGTCATAGCACAGATACGCAGTATTTT; CDR3: CASSLVSSHSTDTQYF
D: TRBD1; size: NA; V: TRBV6-1; J: TRBJ1-5; DNA: TGTGCCAGCATCGAGGCCGGGACAGGGGTTCAGCCCCAGCATTTT; CDR3: CASIEAGTGVQPQHF
D: NA; size: many; V: TRBV7-9; J: TRBJ1-1; DNA: TGTGCCACCGGGAGGGCGGAAGCTTTCTTT; CDR3: CATGRAEAFF
D: NA; size: many; V: TRBV12-3/TRBV12-4; J: TRBJ2-1; DNA: TGTGTGGCGGGAACGTTGGATGAGCAGTTCTTC; CDR3: CVAGTLDEQFF
D: NA; size: large; V: TRBV12-3/TRBV12-4; J: TRBJ2-7; DNA: TGTGCCAGCAGACCAGGCGGGCTCGGGGAGCAGTACTTC; CDR3: CASRPGGLGEQYF
D: TRBD1; size: few; V: TRBV6-6; J: TRBJ2-7; DNA: TGTGCCAGCAGTTTCGGGACAGGACCTGACTACGAGCAGTACTTC; CDR3: CASSFGTGPDYEQYF
D: NA; size: NA; V: TRBV7-9; J: TRBJ2-3; DNA: TGTGTTAGCAGTCAGGGCACAGATACGCAGTATTTT; CDR3: CVSSQGTDTQYF
D: NA; size: many; V: TRBV20-1; J: TRBJ1-5; DNA: TGCAGTGCTTCAACAGGGAGGGGAGGCAATCAGCCCCAGCATTTT; CDR3: CSASTGRGGNQPQHF
D: NA; size: many; V: TRBV10-3; J: TRBJ1-1; DNA: TGTGCCATCAGTGAAAGGGACACCGAAGCTTTCTTT; CDR3: CAISERDTEAFF
D: TRBD1; size: many; V: TRBV7-9; J: TRBJ2-5; DNA: TGTGCCAGCAGGCCGGGCGGGACAGGGGGCTTGGAGACCCAGTACTTC; CDR3: CASRPGGTGGLETQYF
D: TRBD1; size: many; V: TRBV29-1; J: TRBJ1-1; DNA: TGCAGCGTAGACAGGGGTTTGAACACTGAAGCTTTCTTT; CDR3: CSVDRGLNTEAFF
D: TRBD1; size: many; V: TRBV7-9; J: TRBJ2-7; DNA: TGTGCCAGCAGCAAAGACAGGGCCCCCTCCTACGAGCAGTACTTC; CDR3: CASSKDRAPSYEQYF
D: NA; size: many; V: TRBV20-1; J: TRBJ1-5; DNA: TGCAGTGCTAGGCCCCAACAGGGCGTCGGCAATCAGCCCCAGCATTTT; CDR3: CSARPQQGVGNQPQHF
D: NA; size: many; V: TRBV18; J: TRBJ1-1; DNA: TGTGCCAGCTCACCGGCCACTGAAGCTTTCTTT; CDR3: CASSPATEAFF
D: NA; size: many; V: TRBV20-1; J: TRBJ1-1; DNA: TGCAGTGCTAGAGACTTTTACATGGCTGAAGCTTTCTTT; CDR3: CSARDFYMAEAFF
D: NA; size: many; V: TRBV3-1; J: TRBJ2-1; DNA: TGTGCCAGCAGCCAGAGGGGGTTCTACAACGAGCAGTTCTTC; CDR3: CASSQRGFYNEQFF
D: NA; size: many; V: TRBV6-2/TRBV6-3; J: TRBJ2-7; DNA: TGTGCCAGCAGTACACTGGTTTACGAGCAGTACTTC; CDR3: CASSTLVYEQYF
D: NA; size: many; V: TRBV3-1; J: TRBJ1-2; DNA: TGTGCCAGCAGCCAAGGCGCAGGCCCTAACTATGGCTACACCTTC; CDR3: CASSQGAGPNYGYTF
D: TRBD2; size: NA; V: TRBV9; J: TRBJ2-3; DNA: TGTGCCAGCAGCGTAGGGGGACTAGAAACAGATACGCAGTATTTT; CDR3: CASSVGGLETDTQYF
D: TRBD1; size: many; V: TRBV7-3; J: TRBJ2-2; DNA: TGTGCCAGCAGTCGCCAGGGACAGGTGTCCACCGGGGAGCTGTTTTTT; CDR3: CASSRQGQVSTGELFF
D: NA; size: many; V: TRBV12-3/TRBV12-4; J: TRBJ1-1; DNA: TGTGCCAGCAGTGCGCCTGGGGCAGACGAGACTGAAGCTTTCTTT; CDR3: CASSAPGADETEAFF
D: NA; size: many; V: TRBV18; J: TRBJ1-3; DNA: TGTGCCAGCTCCCCCAAGGACGGACGTGACACCATATATTTT; CDR3: CASSPKDGRDTIYF
D: NA; size: NA; V: TRBV2; J: TRBJ1-2; DNA: TGTGCCAGCTCCCGTGCGGCTGGCTACACCTTC; CDR3: CASSRAAGYTF
D: NA; size: many; V: TRBV7-2; J: TRBJ2-5; DNA: TGTGCCAGCAGCTTGGAGCCCCCAGAGACCCAGTACTTC; CDR3: CASSLEPPETQYF
D: NA; size: few; V: TRBV10-3; J: TRBJ2-1; DNA: TGTGCCATCAGTGCTGAAGGGACCAGCAATGAGCAGTTCTTC; CDR3: CAISAEGTSNEQFF
D: TRBD2; size: many; V: TRBV12-3/TRBV12-4; J: TRBJ2-5; DNA: TGTGCCAGCAGATTCCTGGCTAGCGGGGTAGCAGAGACCCAGTACTTC; CDR3: CASRFLASGVAETQYF
D: NA; size: many; V: TRBV10-3; J: TRBJ2-5; DNA: TGTGCCATCAGTGAGGACCGGAAAGGTTATCTAAGTCAAGAGACCCAGTACTTC; CDR3: CAISEDRKGYLSQETQYF
D: NA; size: many; V: TRBV7-2; J: TRBJ1-2; DNA: TGTGCCAGCAGCTTATTTCGGACGGGCAACTATGGCTACACCTTC; CDR3: CASSLFRTGNYGYTF
D: NA; size: many; V: TRBV5-5; J: TRBJ2-5; DNA: TGTGCCAGCAGCGTACAGGGTTTACAAGAGACCCAGTACTTC; CDR3: CASSVQGLQETQYF
D: TRBD2; size: many; V: TRBV24-1; J: TRBJ2-1; DNA: TGTGCCACCAGTGATAGAGGGACTAGCGGGGTTCACAATGAGCAGTTCTTC; CDR3: CATSDRGTSGVHNEQFF
D: NA; size: many; V: TRBV7-8; J: TRBJ2-4; DNA: TGTGCCAGCAGCGGGGTCGGCGCCTTGGCCAAAAACATTCAGTACTTC; CDR3: CASSGVGALAKNIQYF
D: NA; size: many; V: TRBV20-1; J: TRBJ2-2; DNA: TGCAGTGCTAGTCCGAACACCGGGGAGCTGTTTTTT; CDR3: CSASPNTGELFF
D: NA; size: many; V: TRBV21-1; J: TRBJ1-2; DNA: TGTGCCAGCAGCAAAGAGGCTGGAGTCTATGGCTACACCTTC; CDR3: CASSKEAGVYGYTF
D: NA; size: NA; V: TRBV11-2; J: TRBJ2-7; DNA: TGTGCCAGCAGCTACTCGACCCCCCCCTCCTACGAGCAGTACTTC; CDR3: CASSYSTPPSYEQYF
D: NA; size: many; V: TRBV12-3/TRBV12-4; J: TRBJ1-2; DNA: TGTGCCAGCAGTTTGAACGGCCGAGGGGTTGGCTACACCTTC; CDR3: CASSLNGRGVGYTF
D: NA; size: NA; V: TRBV9; J: TRBJ1-1; DNA: TGTGCCAGCAGCGGACAAACAGGGTTTAGTACTGAAGCTTTCTTT; CDR3: CASSGQTGFSTEAFF
D: TRBD1; size: medium-sized; V: TRBV5-4; J: TRBJ2-1; DNA: TGTGCCAGCAGCTTGGGGGGACAGCCAAATGAGCAGTTCTTC; CDR3: CASSLGGQPNEQFF
D: NA; size: few; V: TRBV30; J: TRBJ1-1; DNA: TGTGCCTGGACCGCACCCTGGCCGGAGGACACTGAAGCTTTCTTT; CDR3: CAWTAPWPEDTEAFF
D: NA; size: medium-sized; V: TRBV7-2; J: TRBJ2-5; DNA: TGTGCCAGCAGCCGTGGGGGACCGCGCCAAGAGACCCAGTACTTC; CDR3: CASSRGGPRQETQYF
D: NA; size: NA; V: TRBV4-3; J: TRBJ1-1; DNA: TGCGCCAGCAGCCAAGATGCAGACGACACTGAAGCTTTCTTT; CDR3: CASSQDADDTEAFF
D: TRBD1; size: NA; V: TRBV4-3; J: TRBJ2-7; DNA: TGCGCCAGCAGCCAAGATAGGGGACAGGGTGCCTACGAGCAGTACTTC; CDR3: CASSQDRGQGAYEQYF
D: TRBD1; size: many; V: TRBV12-3/TRBV12-4; J: TRBJ2-2; DNA: TGTGCCAGCAGTTTTACCGCTACGACAGGGGTGAACACCGGGGAGCTGTTTTTT; CDR3: CASSFTATTGVNTGELFF
D: TRBD1; size: many; V: TRBV4-3; J: TRBJ1-3; DNA: TGCGCCAGCAGCCTGTCCGGGACAGGATCTGGAAACACCATATATTTT; CDR3: CASSLSGTGSGNTIYF
D: NA; size: many; V: TRBV9; J: TRBJ1-2; DNA: TGTGCCAGCAGCTCACAGGTTAACTATGGCTACACCTTC; CDR3: CASSSQVNYGYTF
D: NA; size: many; V: TRBV3-1; J: TRBJ1-2; DNA: TGTGCCAGCAGCCCCGGGTCAGAGATCTATGGCTACACCTTC; CDR3: CASSPGSEIYGYTF